Listed below are T cell receptor beta chains from one sample, sequenced in a study of shared clonotypes between healthy human individuals. Assay used: immunoSEQ multiplex PCR; TCRdb lists only in-frame clones, some missing. There are under 600,000 clones in the sample; roughly 97% occur only once, and 0.045% to 0.06% lies in the top ten. The sequenced sample was naive CD4+ T cells sorted from blood. Receptors originate from a woman aged 25 to 39 in good health. CDR3s include the opening cysteine and the closing phenylalanine or tryptophan. A D gene is named only where the DNA matches it firmly. The size field is filled for only some rows; it gives once, few, many or a size class.

TRBV28	TRBD1	15	.	TRBJ1-4	TGTGCCAGCAGTTTGGAGGGACAGGGGAACGAAAAACTGTTTTTT	CASSLEGQGNEKLFF
TRBV11-2	.	12	.	TRBJ2-7	TGTGCCAGCAGCTTAGTCGGAAGCGAGCAGTACTTC	CASSLVGSEQYF
TRBV4-1	TRBD1	16	.	TRBJ1-3	TGCGCCAGCAGCCAAGACGTGGACAGGGATGGAAACACCATATATTTT	CASSQDVDRDGNTIYF
TRBV7-9	.	16	once	TRBJ2-3	TGTGCCAGCAGCTTAGTTCCAGGGCTCCGCACAGATACGCAGTATTTT	CASSLVPGLRTDTQYF
TRBV28	TRBD1	12	.	TRBJ2-7	TGTGCCAGCAGTGCTGACAGGGCCGAGCAGTACTTC	CASSADRAEQYF
TRBV5-1	.	16	.	TRBJ2-7	TGCGCCAGCAGCTTGGCCGTAGCCTCTAGCTCCTACGAGCAGTACTTC	CASSLAVASSSYEQYF
TRBV10-3	.	18	.	TRBJ1-1	TGTGCCATCAGTGAATGGGGGCCGAGCGGTGGGATGAACACTGAAGCTTTCTTT	CAISEWGPSGGMNTEAFF
TRBV11-2	TRBD1	15	.	TRBJ1-1	TGTGCCAGCAGCTTACCCGGACAGGGAGGCACTGAAGCTTTCTTT	CASSLPGQGGTEAFF
TRBV27	.	16	.	TRBJ2-2	TGTGCCAGCAGTTTTAGTGAATGGGGTGGTCCCGGGGAGCTGTTTTTT	CASSFSEWGGPGELFF
TRBV5-1	.	15	.	TRBJ2-1	TGCGCCAGCAGCCCGCCGGACCTCTCCTACAATGAGCAGTTCTTC	CASSPPDLSYNEQFF
TRBV5-1	TRBD1	14	.	TRBJ1-1	TGCGCCAGCAGCCTCGGGACAGAAGGCACTGAAGCTTTCTTT	CASSLGTEGTEAFF
TRBV7-2	.	13	once	TRBJ2-5	TGTGCCAGCAGCTTAGAGGGTTGGGGGACCCAGTACTTC	CASSLEGWGTQYF
TRBV9	.	15	.	TRBJ2-5	TGTGCCAGCAGCGTAGATTGGGGGCCGGGGGAGACCCAGTACTTC	CASSVDWGPGETQYF
TRBV19	.	14	.	TRBJ1-3	TGTGCCAGTAGTTCACAGGTTTCTGGAAACACCATATATTTT	CASSSQVSGNTIYF
TRBV30	TRBD1	15	.	TRBJ2-4	TGTGCCTGGAGTATATCCGGGACAGGGAAAAACATTCAGTACTTC	CAWSISGTGKNIQYF
TRBV7-2	TRBD1	15	.	TRBJ2-4	TGTGCCAGCAGCTTATCGACAGGGGACCAAAACATTCAGTACTTC	CASSLSTGDQNIQYF
TRBV4-1	.	16	.	TRBJ2-1	TGCGCCAGCAGCCAAGTTCTTAGGAGGAGCTACAATGAGCAGTTCTTC	CASSQVLRRSYNEQFF
TRBV5-1	.	12	.	TRBJ2-7	TGCGCCAGCAGCTTGGTGGGGTACGAGCAGTACTTC	CASSLVGYEQYF
TRBV5-1	.	14	.	TRBJ2-1	TGCGCCAGCAGCCCGGGGGGCGCCTACAATGAGCAGTTCTTC	CASSPGGAYNEQFF
TRBV19	TRBD1	13	.	TRBJ1-2	TGTGCCAGTTCCGTGGCCCAGGGGGACGGCTACACCTTC	CASSVAQGDGYTF
TRBV18	.	15	.	TRBJ1-5	TGTGCCAGCTCACCACAGGGCCAGGGTGTACAGCCCCAGCATTTT	CASSPQGQGVQPQHF
TRBV15	TRBD2	18	.	TRBJ2-7	TGTGCCACCAGCAGAGATCGGTGGGATAGCGGGAGCCACTACGAGCAGTACTTC	CATSRDRWDSGSHYEQYF
TRBV4-1	TRBD2	16	.	TRBJ2-7	TGCGCCAGCAGCCAAGGACTAGCGGGAGGTAGATACGAGCAGTACTTC	CASSQGLAGGRYEQYF
TRBV5-5	.	14	.	TRBJ1-1	TGTGCCAGCGGACTCGGGACAATTAACACTGAAGCTTTCTTT	CASGLGTINTEAFF
TRBV6-5	.	14	.	TRBJ2-3	TGTGCCAGCAGGTCCGCAAGGCAGGGGGATACGCAGTATTTT	CASRSARQGDTQYF
TRBV19	TRBD1	19	.	TRBJ2-3	TGTGCCAGTAGTATAAGACAGGGAAGGGGACGGACTTTCACAGATACGCAGTATTTT	CASSIRQGRGRTFTDTQYF
TRBV2	TRBD1	14	.	TRBJ1-3	TGTGCCAGCAGTGCGGGACAGCCTGGAAACACCATATATTTT	CASSAGQPGNTIYF
TRBV30	.	12	.	TRBJ2-6	TGTGCCTGGGCTGGTGGGGCCAACGTCCTGACTTTC	CAWAGGANVLTF
TRBV28	TRBD1	13	.	TRBJ2-5	TGTGCCAGCAGAAGGACAGGGGTGGAGACCCAGTACTTC	CASRRTGVETQYF
TRBV18	.	12	.	TRBJ2-7	TGTGCCAGCTCACCTGGCCCCTACGAGCAGTACTTC	CASSPGPYEQYF
TRBV5-1	.	14	.	TRBJ2-7	TGCGCCAGCAGCTTGGGAGGGCCCTCCTACGAGCAGTACTTC	CASSLGGPSYEQYF
TRBV29-1	TRBD2	16	.	TRBJ2-3	TGCAGCGTTTCCGGGACTAGCGGGAGGGCCTCAGATACGCAGTATTTT	CSVSGTSGRASDTQYF
TRBV6-5	.	15	.	TRBJ2-3	TGTGCCAGCAGTTACCTCAGGACCACACCCGATACGCAGTATTTT	CASSYLRTTPDTQYF
TRBV5-4	.	18	.	TRBJ2-4	TGTGCCAGCAGCCCGGAGGGTGGTGGGAGGAGGGTCAAAAACATTCAGTACTTC	CASSPEGGGRRVKNIQYF
TRBV5-1	TRBD2	17	.	TRBJ2-3	TGCGCCAGCAGCCTCGGACTAGCGGGAGTGAGCACAGATACGCAGTATTTT	CASSLGLAGVSTDTQYF
TRBV28	.	13	once	TRBJ1-1	TGTGCCAGCAGTCCGATTTTGAACACTGAAGCTTTCTTT	CASSPILNTEAFF
TRBV7-9	.	16	.	TRBJ2-1	TGTGCCAGCAGCTGGACCACGGTTAGCTCCTACAATGAGCAGTTCTTC	CASSWTTVSSYNEQFF
TRBV5-6	.	16	.	TRBJ2-7	TGTGCCAGCAGCTTGGCCGTAGGAGGCCTGACCTACGAGCAGTACTTC	CASSLAVGGLTYEQYF
TRBV5-1	.	13	.	TRBJ1-1	TGCGCCAGCAGCCCCCAACGGACGGAGCGGGCTTTCTTT	CASSPQRTERAFF
TRBV11-2	TRBD2	17	.	TRBJ2-1	TGTGCCAGCAGCCCTATTAGCGGGAGGGCCCCCTACAATGAGCAGTTCTTC	CASSPISGRAPYNEQFF
TRBV29-1	.	11	.	TRBJ2-7	TGCAGCGTCGGGACAACCTACGAGCAGTACTTC	CSVGTTYEQYF
TRBV25-1	TRBD2	15	.	TRBJ2-1	TGTGCCAGCAGTGAAGGGACTAGCGGGCACAATGAGCAGTTCTTC	CASSEGTSGHNEQFF
TRBV29-1	.	13	.	TRBJ1-5	TGCAGCGTACTAACAGGGTCTAATCAGCCCCAGCATTTT	CSVLTGSNQPQHF
TRBV30	.	14	.	TRBJ2-1	TGTGCCTGGAGTATGCTAGCGTCGGAAAATGAGCAGTTCTTC	CAWSMLASENEQFF
TRBV27	.	13	.	TRBJ2-7	TGTGCCAGCAGAGGTCTAAGCTCCTACGAGCAGTACTTC	CASRGLSSYEQYF
TRBV11-2	.	13	.	TRBJ2-1	TGTGCCAGCAGCTTATTTCCAGACTATGAGCAGTTCTTC	CASSLFPDYEQFF
TRBV27	.	13	.	TRBJ2-1	TGTGCCAGCAGTTTCAGGGAACGCAATGAGCAGTTCTTC	CASSFRERNEQFF
TRBV28	TRBD2	19	.	TRBJ2-7	TGTGCCAGCAGTTCCCCAAGGACTAGCGGGGCAAGCAACCCCTACGAGCAGTACTTC	CASSSPRTSGASNPYEQYF
TRBV30	.	14	.	TRBJ1-2	.	CASTLGPSAGGYTF
TRBV7-9	.	15	.	TRBJ2-3	TGTGCCAGCAGCTTACTTTCCGGGGTTGCAGATACGCAGTATTTT	CASSLLSGVADTQYF